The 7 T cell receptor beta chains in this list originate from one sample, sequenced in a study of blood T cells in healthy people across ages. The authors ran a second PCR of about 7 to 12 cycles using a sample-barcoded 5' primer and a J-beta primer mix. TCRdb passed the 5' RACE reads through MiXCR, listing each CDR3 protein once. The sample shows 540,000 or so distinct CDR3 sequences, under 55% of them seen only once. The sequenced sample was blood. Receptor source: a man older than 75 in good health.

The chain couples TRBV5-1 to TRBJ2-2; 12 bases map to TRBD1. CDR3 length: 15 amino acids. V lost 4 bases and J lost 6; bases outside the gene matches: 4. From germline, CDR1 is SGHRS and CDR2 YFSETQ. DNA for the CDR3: TGCGCCAGCAGCCGGGACAGGGGGCGCGCCGGGGAGCTGTTTTTT. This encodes CASSRDRGRAGELFF.

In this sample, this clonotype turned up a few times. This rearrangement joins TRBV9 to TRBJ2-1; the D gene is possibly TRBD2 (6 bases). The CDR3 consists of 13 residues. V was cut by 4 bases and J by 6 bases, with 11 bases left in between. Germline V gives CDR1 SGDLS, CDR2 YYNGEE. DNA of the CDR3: TGTGCCAGCAGCCCTTCGACTAGCAATGAGCAGTTCTTC. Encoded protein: CASSPSTSNEQFF.

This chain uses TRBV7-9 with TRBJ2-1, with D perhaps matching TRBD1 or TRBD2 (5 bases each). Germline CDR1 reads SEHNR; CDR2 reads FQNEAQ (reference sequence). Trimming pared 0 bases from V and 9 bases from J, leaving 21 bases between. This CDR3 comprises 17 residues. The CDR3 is CASSLASSGDVSSEQFF. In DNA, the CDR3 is TGTGCCAGCAGCTTAGCCTCCTCCGGGGACGTCTCATCTGAGCAGTTCTTC.

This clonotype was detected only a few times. CDR3 region: CASSSWGGYSIDNEQFF. The CDR3 DNA sequence: TGTGCCAGCAGCTCGTGGGGGGGTTACTCAATTGATAATGAGCAGTTCTTC. The V and J genes are TRBV7-2 and TRBJ2-1; 7 positions agree with TRBD2. The CDR3 is 17 amino acids. Germline V gene data show CDR1 as SGHTA and CDR2 as FQGNSA. Trimming cost V 4 bases and J 7 bases; bases outside gene matches: 16.

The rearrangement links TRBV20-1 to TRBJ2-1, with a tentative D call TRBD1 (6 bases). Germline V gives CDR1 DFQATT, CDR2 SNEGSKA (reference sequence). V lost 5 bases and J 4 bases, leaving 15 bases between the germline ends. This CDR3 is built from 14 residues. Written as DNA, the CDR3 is TGCAGTGCTTCGGGCAGGGGAACTTACAATGAGCAGTTCTTC. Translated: CSASGRGTYNEQFF.

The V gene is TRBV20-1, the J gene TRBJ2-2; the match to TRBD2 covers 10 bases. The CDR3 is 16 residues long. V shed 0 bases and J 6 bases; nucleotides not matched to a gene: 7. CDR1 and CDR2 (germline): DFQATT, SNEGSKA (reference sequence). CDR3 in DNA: TGCAGTGCTAGAGATACGGCTAGCGGGAGATCCGGGGAGCTGTTTTTT. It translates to CSARDTASGRSGELFF.

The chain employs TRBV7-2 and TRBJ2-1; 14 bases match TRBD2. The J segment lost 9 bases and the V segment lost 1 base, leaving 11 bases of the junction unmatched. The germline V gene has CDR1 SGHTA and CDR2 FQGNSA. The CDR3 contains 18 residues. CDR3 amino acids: CASSLGRLAGGMTVEQFF. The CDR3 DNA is TGTGCCAGCAGCTTAGGGAGACTAGCGGGAGGGATGACGGTTGAGCAGTTCTTC. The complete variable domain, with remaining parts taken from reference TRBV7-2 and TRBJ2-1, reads GAGVSQSPSNKVTEKGKDVELRCDPISGHTALYWYRQSLGQGLEFLIYFQGNSAPDKSGLPSDRFSAERTGGSVSTLTIQRTQQEDSAVYLCASSLGRLAGGMTVEQFFGPGTRLTVL.